This T cell receptor beta chain was found in a study of CD8+ T cells in alopecia areata. This clone was detected a few times. Genes and germline come from the mouse. The study sorted pooled cutaneous lymph node cells by CD4, CD8alpha, NKG2D, NKG2ACE and other markers. Sequencing templates came from extracted RNA that was reverse transcribed into cDNA. Data came from immunoSEQ multiplex PCR; TCRdb stores just in-frame clones and leaves some out. The sample shows about 300,000 clones, none of them appearing just once. Input material: CD4+ T cells sorted from a lymph node. This TCR came from a C3H/HeJ mouse with alopecia areata. The mice in this strain carry MHC haplotype H2-k.

Incomplete CDR3 DNA: TGTGCCAGCAGCCAAGACCTGGGGGGCGAC. Its translation: CASSQDLGGD. The whole CDR3 protein is CASSQDLGGDTQYF. The rearrangement joins TRBV5 to TRBJ2-5, with 8 bases fitting TRBD2. Read coverage stops 4 residues before the CDR3 terminus; the germline J gene supplies the remainder. This CDR3 contains 14 residues. Per germline, CDR1 LGHNA and CDR2 YNLKQL (reference sequence).